This T cell receptor beta chain was recorded in a study of blood T cells in healthy people across ages. Study-level background: About one barcoded TCR beta cDNA was captured per two T cells. Findings and limits, study-wide: Without sorted subsets, naive and antigen-experienced compartments could not be conclusively compared.

A word on this clonotype: Its antigen remains unknown.

Through a sample-barcoded 5' primer and a J-beta primer mix, a second PCR was run for roughly 7 to 12 cycles. TCRdb re-called the 5' RACE reads with MiXCR, one entry per CDR3 protein. The sample lists about a million distinct CDR3 sequences, around 49% occurring once. Donors ranged from 6 to 90 years old and were healthy Caucasians in Russia. The CDR3 extends over 15 amino acids. Trimming took off 3 bases at V and 4 bases at J, with 15 bases between the two ends. Per the germline V gene, CDR1 is ENHRY and CDR2 is SYGVKD. The source material was blood. This sequence joins TRBV10-3 and TRBJ1-2; D is unresolved. The origin of this receptor is a man in his thirties or forties in good health. CDR3 amino acids: CAISDGEGVGYGYTF. The DNA for the CDR3 is TGTGCCATCAGTGATGGTGAGGGTGTCGGCTATGGCTACACCTTC.